The 18 T cell receptor beta chains listed next were all sequenced from one sample in a study of blood T cell repertoires in COVID-19. Clones were sequenced by immunoSEQ multiplex PCR, and TCRdb holds only the in-frame ones, with some missing. This table has about 230,000 clones, around 83% appearing once. The sequenced sample was peripheral blood. The source of these receptors is a woman aged 45-65 years with acute or convalescent COVID-19.

The chain employs TRBV6-5 and TRBJ2-2; possible D gene TRBD2, 5 bases. The CDR3 has 15 amino acids. Trimming took 8 bases from V and 5 from J, leaving 18 bases between them. Germline V gene lookup returns CDR1 MNHEY and CDR2 SVGAGI. DNA for the CDR3: TGTGCCAGCCTCCCCCGGGGAGTTGAAACCGGGGAGCTGTTTTTT. Its protein is CASLPRGVETGELFF.

The DNA for the CDR3 is TGTGCCAGCAGCTTAGCGGGGGGGGGACGAAGCTCCTACGAGCAGTACTTC. Protein sequence: CASSLAGGGRSSYEQYF. The chain combines TRBV7-2 with TRBJ2-7, with TRBD2 matching 7 bases. The length of the CDR3 is 17 residues. V shed 0 bases and J 0 bases; nucleotides not matched to a gene: 8. In germline, CDR1 is SGHTA, CDR2 FQGNSA.

The rearrangement joins TRBV2 to TRBJ2-7; 8 positions match TRBD1. Trimming at V came to 7 bases and at J to 0 bases, leaving 5 bases not matched to a gene. The germline gives CDR1 SNHLY, CDR2 FYNNEI. The CDR3 loop spans 14 amino acids. The CDR3 nucleotides read TGTGCCAGCAAGGGACAGGTGAGCTCCTACGAGCAGTACTTC. It is translated as CASKGQVSSYEQYF. The complete variable domain, with remaining parts taken from reference TRBV2 and TRBJ2-7, reads EPEVTQTPSHQVTQMGQEVILRCVPISNHLYFYWYRQILGQKVEFLVSFYNNEISEKSEIFDDQFSVERPDGSNFTLKIRSTKLEDSAMYFCASKGQVSSYEQYFGPGTRLTVT.

The chain has TRBV7-9 and TRBJ2-3, with TRBD2 identical over 7 bases. The V and J ends lost 2 bases and 1 base, in that order; junction bases with no gene match: 6. The CDR3 length is 16 residues. Germline V lookup: CDR1 SEHNR, CDR2 FQNEAQ (reference sequence). The CDR3 protein is CASSLFGRGGTDTQYF. The DNA of the CDR3 is TGTGCCAGCAGCTTATTTGGCCGGGGGGGCACAGATACGCAGTATTTT.

The chain uses TRBV2 and TRBJ2-3, with 9 bases lining up with TRBD1. The CDR3 extends over 19 amino acids. J gave up 0 bases and V 7 bases, and 17 bases lay outside the gene matches. The V gene's germline CDR1 is SNHLY and CDR2 FYNNEI. The CDR3 here is CASKNPSTGGAGSTDTQYF. The CDR3 DNA sequence: TGTGCCAGCAAAAACCCCAGTACAGGGGGCGCAGGTAGCACAGATACGCAGTATTTT.

The chain links TRBV7-3 to TRBJ1-1; no reliable D call. V was clipped by 5 bases and J by 4 bases, with 14 bases between them. The CDR3 length is 14 residues. CDR1 is SGHTA, CDR2 FQGTGA, per germline. CDR3 bases: TGTGCCAGCAGCGCCGGACTCATGGGCACTGAAGCTTTCTTT. Its protein product is CASSAGLMGTEAFF.

The chain's CDR3 is CASSLGGLAGGEQYF. The CDR3 region has the DNA TGTGCCAGCAGCTTAGGAGGACTAGCAGGGGGCGAGCAGTACTTC. The genes are TRBV7-8 and TRBJ2-7, with TRBD2 as a possible D gene (8 bases). Germline CDR1 SGHVS, CDR2 FQNEAQ. CDR3 length equals 15 residues. V was cut by 1 base and J by 6 bases, with 16 bases left in between.

The chain uses TRBV6-2 or TRBV6-3 and TRBJ1-1; D uncertain. Trimming pared 2 bases from V and 3 bases from J, leaving 10 bases between. The germline V gene encodes CDR1 MNHEY and CDR2 SVGEGT. The CDR3 is 14 amino acids. The CDR3 sequence is CASSYAGPHTEAFF. In DNA, the CDR3 is TGTGCCAGCAGTTACGCGGGTCCCCACACTGAAGCTTTCTTT.

The genes are TRBV5-6 and TRBJ2-1, with D tentatively TRBD2 (6 bases). The CDR3 has 16 amino acids. V was clipped by 4 bases and J by 4 bases, with 18 bases between them. Germline V gene sequence: CDR1 SGHDT, CDR2 YYEEEE. CDR3 DNA: TGTGCCAGCAGCGGACTATTAGAGGCGGCTTACAATGAGCAGTTCTTC. Protein: CASSGLLEAAYNEQFF.

The chain employs TRBV10-3 and TRBJ2-5; 7 bases agree with TRBD2. The CDR3 is 14 amino acids. The V gene's germline CDR1 is ENHRY and CDR2 SYGVKD. After removal of 2 bases from V and 5 bases from J, the junction contained 5 bases not matched to a gene. CDR3 DNA sequence: TGTGCCATCAGTGAGGGGGGGGTGTCGGAGACCCAGTACTTC. Residues: CAISEGGVSETQYF.

The genes are TRBV7-6 and TRBJ2-2, with 14 bases fitting TRBD2. CDR1 and CDR2 from the germline V gene are SGHVS and FNYEAQ. This CDR3 region has 17 residues. V lost 5 bases to trimming and J lost 4 bases; unmatched junction nucleotides: 6. Here the CDR3 reads CASSGGTSGSGTGELFF. The CDR3 bases are TGTGCCAGCAGCGGGGGGACTAGCGGGAGCGGCACCGGGGAGCTGTTTTTT.

This chain joins TRBV20-1 and TRBJ2-3; TRBD2 matches 9 bases. Trimming took 3 bases from V and 6 from J; bases not matched to a gene: 4. The CDR3 totals 13 residues. Germline V lookup: CDR1 DFQATT, CDR2 SNEGSKA (reference sequence). CDR3 in amino acids: CSASLAGSDTQYF. The CDR3 region has the DNA TGCAGTGCTAGTCTAGCGGGGTCGGATACGCAGTATTTT.

The rearrangement joins TRBV9 to TRBJ2-3; D remains ambiguous. V lost 0 bases to trimming and J lost 5 bases, with 13 bases between them. The CDR3 covers 15 residues. Germline values: CDR1 SGDLS, CDR2 YYNGEE. The chain's CDR3 is CASSVGLRVEDTQYF. The CDR3 coding sequence is TGTGCCAGCAGCGTAGGACTGCGTGTTGAAGATACGCAGTATTTT.

The CDR3 DNA follows: TGTGCCAGCAGCAAATCCCAGGACAGCGGTCAAGAGACCCAGTACTTC. Protein sequence: CASSKSQDSGQETQYF. The chain couples TRBV21-1 to TRBJ2-5; the table assigns TRBD1, which was not confirmed against the DNA. TRBV21-1 is an annotated pseudogene. The CDR3 extends over 16 amino acids.

V usage is TRBV7-9 and J usage is TRBJ1-3; D might be TRBD1 (6 bases). The CDR3 runs 16 residues. Trimming cost V 4 bases and J 6 bases, with 19 bases left between them. CDR1 and CDR2 (germline): SEHNR, FQNEAQ (reference sequence). This CDR3 reads CASSSLLTGSPNTIYF. DNA for the CDR3: TGTGCCAGCAGCTCCTTACTCACAGGGTCCCCAAACACCATATATTTT.

The CDR3 sequence is CASSGIPTGFHEKLFF. The CDR3 nucleotides are TGTGCCAGCAGTGGAATCCCGACAGGTTTTCATGAAAAACTGTTTTTT. V gene TRBV28 combines with J gene TRBJ1-4; D might be TRBD1 (6 bases). CDR3 length equals 16 residues. CDR1 is MDHEN, CDR2 SYDVKM, per germline. V lost 5 bases, J lost 6 bases, and 19 bases lay in between.

The chain employs TRBV7-6 and TRBJ1-1; D call uncertain. CDR3 size: 13 residues. The V gene's germline CDR1 is SGHVS and CDR2 FNYEAQ. V was cut by 1 base and J by 4 bases, with 7 bases left in between. The CDR3, as DNA: TGTGCCAGCAGCTTAGGGGCGGGCACTGAAGCTTTCTTT. This codes for CASSLGAGTEAFF.

The chain employs TRBV6-5 and TRBJ1-2; a weak D match, TRBD1 (5 bases). Trimming took 0 bases from V and 8 from J, leaving 13 bases between them. CDR3 size: 14 residues. Germline assignment: CDR1 MNHEY and CDR2 SVGAGI. CDR3 sequence reads: CASSYSQGQGGYTF. The CDR3 bases are TGTGCCAGCAGTTACTCGCAGGGTCAGGGCGGCTACACCTTC.